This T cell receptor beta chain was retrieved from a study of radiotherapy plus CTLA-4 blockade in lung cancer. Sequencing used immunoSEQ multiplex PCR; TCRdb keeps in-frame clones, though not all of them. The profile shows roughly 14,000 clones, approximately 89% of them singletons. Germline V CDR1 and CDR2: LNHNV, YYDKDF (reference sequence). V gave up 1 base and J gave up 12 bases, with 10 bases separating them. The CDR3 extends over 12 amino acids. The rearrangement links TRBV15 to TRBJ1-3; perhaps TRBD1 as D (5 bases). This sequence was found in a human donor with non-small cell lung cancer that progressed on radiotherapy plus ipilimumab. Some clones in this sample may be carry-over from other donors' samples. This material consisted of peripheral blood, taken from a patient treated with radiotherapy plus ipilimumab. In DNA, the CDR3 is TGTGCCACCAGCAGAGGAAGGACAAGCATATATTTT. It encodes CATSRGRTSIYF.